This TCR beta chain was retrieved from a study of blood T cell repertoires in COVID-19. In the source study's methods: Reference gene primer amplification in the assay estimated nucleated cell counts. Sequencing used immunoSEQ multiplex PCR; TCRdb keeps in-frame clones, though not all of them. That table gives V, J and clone size, and the DNA gave D and trimming. Counted here are a few hundred thousand clones, approximately 82% occurring once; the ten biggest clones make up about 15%. CDR3 length equals 14 residues. Trimming took 3 bases from V and 5 from J; bases not matched to a gene: 6. Germline V gives CDR1 KGHSH, CDR2 LQKENI.

Sequencing was done on a sample of PBMCs or T cells enriched from blood (not recorded which). This chain links TRBV18 with TRBJ2-7, with 8 bases matching TRBD2. This sequence originates from a man in his forties who had recovered from COVID-19. CDR3 sequence: CASSPRAGGDEQYF. The CDR3 DNA reads as TGTGCCAGCTCACCCCGGGCGGGGGGTGACGAGCAGTACTTC. The full variable domain, with the rest looked up from reference TRBV18 and TRBJ2-7, is NAGVMQNPRHLVRRRGQEARLRCSPMKGHSHVYWYRQLPEEGLKFMVYLQKENIIDESGMPKERFSAEFPKEGPSILRIQQVVRGDSAAYFCASSPRAGGDEQYFGPGTRLTVT.